This T cell receptor (beta chain) comes out of a study of shared clonotypes between healthy human individuals. Points from the study as a whole: A few donors shared approximately 5% of their naive CD4 clonotypes.

The table came from immunoSEQ multiplex PCR; TCRdb's copy has only in-frame clones and leaves some out. This sample has 2 million to 3 million clones; under 95% occur once, and the top ten carry approximately 0.36%. Turning to this clone: Its antigen remains unidentified.

The V gene lost 1 base and the J gene lost 1 base, with 13 bases spanning the gap. Looked up from germline, CDR1 is SGHVS and CDR2 is FQNEAQ. The CDR3 loop spans 16 amino acids. The V and J genes are TRBV7-8 and TRBJ1-1; D is ambiguous. Sequencing input: naive CD4+ T cells from PBMCs. Subset noted: CD45RA+ positively selected. This clonotype was sampled from a man between 18 and 29 years old in good health. Some clones in this sample may be carry-over from other donors' samples. CDR3 DNA sequence: TGTGCCAGCAGCTTAGATGGTATACTACCGAACACTGAAGCTTTCTTT. Translating it yields CASSLDGILPNTEAFF.